Presented here are 5 T cell receptor beta chains from one specimen sequenced in a study of T cells after yellow fever vaccination. Using its own MiXCR run on the 5' RACE reads, TCRdb lists one record per CDR3 protein. The repertoire includes about 330,000 distinct CDR3 sequences, over 4% of them detected once, and approximately 25% sits in the top ten. Here the sequenced sample was PBMCs, taken 5 days after the yellow fever booster vaccination. The receptor source for this set is a man between 18 and 35 years old who received the YFV17D yellow fever vaccine.

Only a few counts were recorded for this clonotype. The chain uses TRBV7-3 and TRBJ1-2; TRBD1 aligns across 8 bases. The V and J ends lost 5 bases and 4 bases, in that order; junction bases with no gene match: 6. The CDR3 length is 14 residues. Looked up from germline, CDR1 is SGHTA and CDR2 is FQGTGA. CDR3 DNA: TGTGCCAGCAGCCCGACAGGGGTTAGCTATGGCTACACCTTC. Protein product: CASSPTGVSYGYTF.

This clonotype appeared a few times. This sequence joins TRBV2 and TRBJ1-1, with D perhaps matching TRBD1 (5 bases). The germline V and J ends were trimmed by 8 bases and 6 bases, with 19 bases remaining between them. The germline V gene has CDR1 SNHLY and CDR2 FYNNEI. The length of the CDR3 is 14 residues. CDR3 nucleotide sequence: TGTGCCAGCGGTTCGGGGCAGTTAGTGGCTGAAGCTTTCTTT. Protein: CASGSGQLVAEAFF.

This clonotype has a count of ten or more. The CDR3 loop is CASSRGTSYDEQYF. As DNA, the CDR3 is TGTGCCAGCAGCAGAGGGACTAGCTACGACGAGCAGTACTTC. This chain connects TRBV7-9 to TRBJ2-7; TRBD2 matches at 9 bases. The CDR3 length is 14 residues. CDR1 is SEHNR, CDR2 FQNEAQ, per germline (reference sequence). V was clipped by 5 bases and J by 5 bases; unmatched bases: 7.

The chain has TRBV20-1 and TRBJ2-5; D not resolved. CDR1 is DFQATT and CDR2 is SNEGSKA in the germline V gene (reference sequence). This CDR3 has 13 residues. V was trimmed by 1 base and J by 4 bases, leaving 10 bases between them. CDR3 region: CSARVWGGETQYF. For the CDR3, the DNA is TGCAGTGCTAGAGTATGGGGTGGAGAGACCCAGTACTTC.

This clonotype was detected a few times. The CDR3 spells CASSSVQGARNQPQHF. The CDR3 nucleotides are TGTGCCAGCAGCTCAGTGCAAGGGGCCCGCAATCAGCCCCAGCATTTT. The V and J genes are TRBV7-8 and TRBJ1-5; perhaps TRBD1 as D (5 bases). V was clipped by 4 bases and J by 2 bases, with 15 bases between them. This CDR3 spans 16 amino acids. Per the germline V gene, CDR1 is SGHVS and CDR2 is FQNEAQ.